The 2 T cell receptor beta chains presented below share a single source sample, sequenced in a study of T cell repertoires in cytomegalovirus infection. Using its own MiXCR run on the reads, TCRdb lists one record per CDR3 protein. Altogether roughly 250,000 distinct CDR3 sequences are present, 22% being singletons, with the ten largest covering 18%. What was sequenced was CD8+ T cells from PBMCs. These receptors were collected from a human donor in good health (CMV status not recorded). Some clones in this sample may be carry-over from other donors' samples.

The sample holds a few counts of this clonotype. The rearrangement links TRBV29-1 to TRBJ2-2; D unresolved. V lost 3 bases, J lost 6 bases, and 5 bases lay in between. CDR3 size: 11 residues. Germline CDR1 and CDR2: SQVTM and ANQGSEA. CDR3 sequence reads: CSVDEAGELFF. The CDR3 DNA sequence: TGCAGCGTTGACGAGGCCGGGGAGCTGTTTTTT.

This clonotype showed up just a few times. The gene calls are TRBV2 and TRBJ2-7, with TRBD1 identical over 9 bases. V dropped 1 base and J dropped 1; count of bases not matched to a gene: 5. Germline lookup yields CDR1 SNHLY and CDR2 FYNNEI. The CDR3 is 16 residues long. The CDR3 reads CASSEGETGGSYEQYF. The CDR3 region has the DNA TGTGCCAGCAGTGAAGGGGAGACAGGGGGATCCTACGAGCAGTACTTC.